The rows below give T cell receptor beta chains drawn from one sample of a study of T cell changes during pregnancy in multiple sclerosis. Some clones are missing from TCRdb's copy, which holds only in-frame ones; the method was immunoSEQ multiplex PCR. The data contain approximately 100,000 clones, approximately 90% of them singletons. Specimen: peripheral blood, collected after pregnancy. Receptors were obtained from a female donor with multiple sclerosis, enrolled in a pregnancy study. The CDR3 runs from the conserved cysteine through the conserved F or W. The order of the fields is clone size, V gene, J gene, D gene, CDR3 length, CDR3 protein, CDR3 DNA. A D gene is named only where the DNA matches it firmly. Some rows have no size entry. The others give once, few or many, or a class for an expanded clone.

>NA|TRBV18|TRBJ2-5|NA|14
CASSPKDTKETQYF
TGTGCCAGCTCACCAAAGGACACCAAAGAGACCCAGTACTTC
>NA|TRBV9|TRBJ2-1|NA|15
CASSVQWSSYNEQFF
TGTGCCAGCAGCGTTCAATGGAGCTCCTACAATGAGCAGTTCTTC
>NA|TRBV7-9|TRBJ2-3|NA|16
CASSLQAAPSTDTQYF
TGTGCCAGCAGCTTACAAGCGGCACCTAGCACAGATACGCAGTATTTT
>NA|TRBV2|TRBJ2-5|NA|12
CASLNILGAQYF
TGTGCCAGCTTAAACATTCTCGGAGCCCAGTACTTC
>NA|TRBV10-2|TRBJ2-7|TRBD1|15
CASSEPGQGDYEQYF
TGCGCCAGCAGTGAACCGGGACAGGGGGACTACGAGCAGTACTTC
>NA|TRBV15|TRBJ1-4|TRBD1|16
CATSRAGGGTNEKLFF
TGTGCCACCAGCAGAGCAGGGGGTGGGACTAATGAAAAACTGTTTTTT
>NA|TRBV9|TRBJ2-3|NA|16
CASSVGPLSSTDTQYF
TGTGCCAGCAGCGTAGGGCCCTTATCTAGCACAGATACGCAGTATTTT
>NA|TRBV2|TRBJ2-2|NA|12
CASSRNTGELFF
TGTGCCAGCAGTCGGAACACCGGGGAGCTGTTTTTT
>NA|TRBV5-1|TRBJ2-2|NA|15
CASSFSLTNTGELFF
TGCGCCAGCAGCTTTTCCTTAACAAACACCGGGGAGCTGTTTTTT
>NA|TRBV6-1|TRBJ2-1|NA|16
CASSESWGGPMDEQFF
TGTGCCAGCAGTGAATCGTGGGGGGGGCCTATGGATGAGCAGTTCTTC
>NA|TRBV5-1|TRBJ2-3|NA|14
CASSPGNHTDTQYF
TGCGCCAGCAGCCCCGGGAACCACACAGATACGCAGTATTTT
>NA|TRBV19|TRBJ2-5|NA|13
CASSMDKEETQYF
TGTGCCAGTAGTATGGACAAAGAGGAGACCCAGTACTTC
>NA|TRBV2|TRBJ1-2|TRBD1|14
CASSGGQGFRGYTF
TGTGCCAGCAGTGGAGGACAGGGATTCAGGGGCTACACCTTC
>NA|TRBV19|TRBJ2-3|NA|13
CASMGTSTDTQYF
TGTGCCAGTATGGGGACTAGCACAGATACGCAGTATTTT
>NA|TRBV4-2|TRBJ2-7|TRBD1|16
CASSQVPLTGAYEQYF
TGTGCCAGCAGCCAAGTCCCTCTGACAGGGGCCTACGAGCAGTACTTC
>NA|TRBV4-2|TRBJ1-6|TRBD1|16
CASSPHRGGRGSPLHF
TGTGCCAGCAGCCCACACAGGGGTGGGAGAGGATCACCCCTCCACTTT
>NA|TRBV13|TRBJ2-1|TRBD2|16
CASSFASGGAGNEQFF
TGTGCCAGCAGCTTCGCTAGCGGGGGGGCGGGGAATGAGCAGTTCTTC
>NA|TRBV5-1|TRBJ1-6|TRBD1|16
CASKSGQGHYNSPLHF
TGCGCCAGCAAGTCGGGACAGGGGCACTATAATTCACCCCTCCACTTT
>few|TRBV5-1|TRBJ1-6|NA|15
CASSLGQRINSPLHF
TGCGCCAGCAGCTTGGGACAGCGAATTAATTCACCCCTCCACTTT
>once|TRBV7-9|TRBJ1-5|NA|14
CASSLGQSPQPQHF
TGTGCCAGCAGCTTAGGACAGAGCCCTCAGCCCCAGCATTTT
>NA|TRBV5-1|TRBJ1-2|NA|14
CASRMSGNDYGYTF
TGCGCCAGCAGGATGAGCGGGAATGACTATGGCTACACCTTC
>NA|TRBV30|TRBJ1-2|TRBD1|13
CAWSQGENYGYTF
TGTGCCTGGAGTCAGGGGGAAAACTATGGCTACACCTTC
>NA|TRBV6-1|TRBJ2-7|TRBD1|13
CASSWDRTYEQYF
TGTGCCAGCAGTTGGGACAGAACCTACGAGCAGTACTTC
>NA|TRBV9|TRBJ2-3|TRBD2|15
CASNPSGGVADTQYF
TGTGCCAGCAACCCTAGCGGGGGAGTCGCAGATACGCAGTATTTT
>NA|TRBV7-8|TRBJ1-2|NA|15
CASSLIGGQRYGYTF
TGTGCCAGCAGCTTAATAGGCGGGCAGAGATATGGCTACACCTTC
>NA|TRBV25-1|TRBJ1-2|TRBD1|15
CASSEEDRGRGGYTF
TGTGCCAGCAGTGAAGAAGACAGGGGCCGGGGTGGCTACACCTTC
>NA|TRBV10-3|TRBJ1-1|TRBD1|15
CAISEPGQGDTEAFF
TGTGCCATCAGTGAGCCTGGACAGGGGGACACTGAAGCTTTCTTT
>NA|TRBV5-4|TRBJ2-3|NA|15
CASSFYTGEADTQYF
TGTGCCAGCAGCTTTTATACGGGGGAGGCAGATACGCAGTATTTT
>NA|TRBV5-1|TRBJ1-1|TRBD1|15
CASSPGGGRDTEAFF
TGCGCCAGCAGCCCAGGGGGCGGGAGGGACACTGAAGCTTTCTTT
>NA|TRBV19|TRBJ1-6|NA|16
CASSYAGSSYNSPLHF
TGTGCCAGTAGTTACGCCGGGAGCTCCTATAATTCACCCCTCCACTTT
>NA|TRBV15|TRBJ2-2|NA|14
CATGGAVNTGELFF
TGTGCCACCGGAGGGGCGGTCAACACCGGGGAGCTGTTTTTT
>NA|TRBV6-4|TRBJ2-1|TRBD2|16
CASSAGTSGGIGEQFF
TGTGCCAGCAGCGCCGGGACTAGCGGGGGTATCGGGGAGCAGTTCTTC
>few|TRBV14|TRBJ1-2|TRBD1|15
CASSRPGQGRGGYTF
TGTGCCAGCAGCCGACCGGGACAGGGTAGAGGTGGCTACACCTTC
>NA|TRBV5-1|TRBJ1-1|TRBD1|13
CASRTGGNTEAFF
TGCGCCAGTCGGACAGGGGGGAACACTGAAGCTTTCTTT
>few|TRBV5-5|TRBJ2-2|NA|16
CASSLVVLSNTGELFF
TGTGCCAGCAGCTTGGTTGTTCTTTCGAACACCGGGGAGCTGTTTTTT
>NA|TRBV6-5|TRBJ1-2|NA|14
CASSRSTHNYGYTF
TGTGCCAGCAGCCGCTCGACACATAACTATGGCTACACCTTC
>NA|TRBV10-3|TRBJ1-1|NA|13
CAISEAGNTEAFF
TGTGCCATCAGTGAGGCGGGGAACACTGAAGCTTTCTTT
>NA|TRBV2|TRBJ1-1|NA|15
CASSGVGGLGTEAFF
TGTGCCAGCAGTGGGGTCGGGGGGTTGGGCACTGAAGCTTTCTTT
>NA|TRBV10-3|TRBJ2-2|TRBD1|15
CAIRTGQGYTGELFF
TGTGCCATCAGGACGGGACAGGGTTACACCGGGGAGCTGTTTTTT
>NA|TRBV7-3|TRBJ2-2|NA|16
CASSPPGEPNTGELFF
TGTGCCAGCAGCCCCCCGGGGGAACCGAACACCGGGGAGCTGTTTTTT
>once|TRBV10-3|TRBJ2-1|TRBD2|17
CAISESSTGGSYNEQFF
TGTGCCATCAGTGAGTCTTCCACGGGGGGCTCCTACAATGAGCAGTTCTTC
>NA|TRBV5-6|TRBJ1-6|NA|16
CASLQTGSSYNSPLHF
TGTGCCAGCCTACAAACAGGGAGCTCCTATAATTCACCCCTCCACTTT
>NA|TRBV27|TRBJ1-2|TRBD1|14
CASSHTGGSYGYTF
TGTGCCAGCAGTCATACAGGGGGCAGCTATGGCTACACCTTC
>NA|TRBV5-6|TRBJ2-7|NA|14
CASSYGGKNYEQYF
TGTGCCAGCAGCTATGGTGGCAAAAACTACGAGCAGTACTTC
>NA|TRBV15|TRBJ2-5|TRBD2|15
CATSRTSGGLGTQYF
TGTGCCACCAGCCGGACTAGCGGGGGACTAGGGACCCAGTACTTC
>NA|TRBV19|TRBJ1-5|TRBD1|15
CASSQDRVGNQPQHF
TGTGCCAGTAGTCAGGACAGGGTGGGCAATCAGCCCCAGCATTTT
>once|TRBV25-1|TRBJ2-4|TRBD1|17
CASIYRGRVLAKNIQYF
TGTGCCAGCATTTACAGGGGTCGGGTACTAGCCAAAAACATTCAGTACTTC
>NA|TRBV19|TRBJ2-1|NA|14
CASSIDGWTDEQFF
TGTGCCAGTAGTATAGATGGCTGGACTGACGAGCAGTTCTTC